The clone carrying this TCR beta chain was recorded many times. The data were taken from a study of HIV-infected patients and healthy controls. The CDR3 totals 14 residues. Trimming removed 5 bases from V and 1 base from J, with 8 bases in between. Germline CDR1 reads KGHSH; CDR2 reads LQKENI. Follow-up blood was drawn about 14 weeks, roughly three months, after antiretroviral therapy began. Whole blood was used without fractionation, so all unsorted peripheral T cells were included. cDNA was made from roughly 500 ng RNA using alpha and beta constant primers. Each of the alpha and beta chains got its own library through chain-specific third strand synthesis with indices. From the 5' RACE reads, TCRdb called clonotypes with MiXCR, one entry per CDR3 protein. The table lists 15,000 to 20,000 distinct CDR3 sequences, approximately 7.7% of them singletons, with 21% in the top ten.

The source was blood, collected during antiretroviral therapy. This clonotype was obtained from an adult with HIV infection. This rearrangement joins TRBV18 to TRBJ2-2, with D unresolved. CDR3 loop: CASSRAENTGELFF. Written as DNA, the CDR3 is TGTGCCAGCTCAAGGGCTGAGAACACCGGGGAGCTGTTTTTT.